This T cell receptor beta chain was identified during a study of T cell responses to AZD1222 COVID-19 vaccine. This clone was picked up one time. Its antigen is still unknown. TCRdb's copy holds only in-frame clones and misses some; the assay was immunoSEQ multiplex PCR. The sample contains roughly 150,000 clones, around 88% of which appear only once. Germline CDR1 and CDR2: MNHEY and SVGAGI. There are 14 residues in the CDR3. V lost 6 bases and J 0 bases, leaving 6 bases between the germline ends. Overall study results and limits: The study found vaccine-associated CD4 TCRs spanning spike, dominant at 160-218 and 743-854. Two AZD1222 doses significantly raised spike-specific TCR breadth and depth over controls. White British ancestry dominated among donors, who included more females, and clonal diversity was possibly underestimated. Recipients of AZD1222 seropositive at baseline numbered only five or six.

V is TRBV6-5 and J is TRBJ2-6, with no clear D. This sequence originates from an adult who received the AZD1222 COVID-19 vaccine. Source: peripheral blood, taken 28 days after the second AZD1222 dose. CDR3 sequence (DNA): TGTGCCAGCAGGCTTAACTCTGGGGCCAACGTCCTGACTTTC. Its protein is CASRLNSGANVLTF.